The clone carrying this T cell receptor (beta chain) was picked up a small number of times. This sample was included in a study of blood T cells in healthy people across ages. Alongside a J-beta primer mix, a sample-barcoded 5' primer served in a second PCR lasting roughly 7 to 12 cycles. All cDNA molecules were each tagged by a template-switch adaptor with 12 random nucleotides. TCRdb used MiXCR to reprocess the 5' RACE reads, holding one entry per CDR3 protein. The top ten clones hold 7.7% of a sample with around 1,700,000 distinct CDR3 sequences, 28% of them seen once. The germline CDR1 and CDR2 sequences are SNHLY and FYNNEI. CDR3 length: 13 residues. Trimming took 7 bases from V and 5 from J; bases not matched to a gene: 8.

The sample consisted of blood. This receptor was obtained from a woman in her thirties in good health. The chain couples TRBV2 to TRBJ2-7; 7 nucleotides align to TRBD2. In DNA, the CDR3 is TGTGCCAGCACCGGGGGGATGGTCGACGAGCAGTACTTC. Its translation: CASTGGMVDEQYF.